This T cell receptor beta chain was captured in a study of blood T cell repertoires in COVID-19. In the study overall: PBMCs, B-cell-depleted T cells, or T cells provided the cDNA or gDNA that made up the material.

Per the original data handling: Estimated nucleated cell counts came from reference gene primer amplification. Repertoires were generated with immunoSEQ multiplex PCR, while TCRdb's copy carries only in-frame clones and drops some. D and trimming come from the DNA, and the V and J calls and clone size come from that table. This table has 93,000 or so clones, approximately 84% appearing once. Germline trimming cut 3 bases from V and 1 base from J; bases unmatched to any gene: 1. The CDR3 consists of 14 residues. CDR1 is LGHDT and CDR2 is YNNKEL in the germline V gene (reference sequence). This TCR was recovered from a human donor in a cohort sampled during active COVID-19. Sequencing used peripheral blood. The chain recombines TRBV3-1 (or the pseudogene TRBV3-2) with TRBJ1-1; 8 positions agree with TRBD1. The CDR3 spells CASSHGQGNTEAFF. The CDR3, as DNA: TGTGCCAGCAGCCACGGACAGGGGAACACTGAAGCTTTCTTT.